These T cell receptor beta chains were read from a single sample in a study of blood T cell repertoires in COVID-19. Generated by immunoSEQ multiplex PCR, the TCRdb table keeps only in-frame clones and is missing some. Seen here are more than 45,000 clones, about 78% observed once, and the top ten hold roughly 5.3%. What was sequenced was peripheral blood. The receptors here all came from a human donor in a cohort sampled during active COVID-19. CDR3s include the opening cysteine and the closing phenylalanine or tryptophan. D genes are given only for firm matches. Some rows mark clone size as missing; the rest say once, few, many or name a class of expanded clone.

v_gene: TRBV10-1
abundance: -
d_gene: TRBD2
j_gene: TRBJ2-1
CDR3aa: CASSPTSGRVGEQFF
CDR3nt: TGCGCCAGCAGTCCTACTAGCGGGAGGGTGGGGGAGCAGTTCTTC

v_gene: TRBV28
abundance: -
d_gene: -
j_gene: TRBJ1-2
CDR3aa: CASSLIVLNYGYTF
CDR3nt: TGTGCCAGCAGTTTAATAGTTTTAAACTATGGCTACACCTTC

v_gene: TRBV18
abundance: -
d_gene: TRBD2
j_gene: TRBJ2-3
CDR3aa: CASSPQGLAEVSTDTQYF
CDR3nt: TGTGCCAGCTCACCGCAGGGACTAGCGGAGGTGAGCACAGATACGCAGTATTTT

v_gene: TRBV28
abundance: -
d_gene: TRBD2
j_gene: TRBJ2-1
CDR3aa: CASSPSGGVVHEQFF
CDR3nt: TGTGCCAGCAGTCCAAGCGGGGGAGTAGTACATGAGCAGTTCTTC

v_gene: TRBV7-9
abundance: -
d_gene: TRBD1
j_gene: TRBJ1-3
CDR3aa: CASYPSQTGAGNTIYF
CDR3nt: TGTGCCAGCTACCCAAGCCAGACAGGGGCTGGAAACACCATATATTTT

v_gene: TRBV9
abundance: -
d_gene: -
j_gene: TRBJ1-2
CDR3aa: CASSEEGWDYGYTF
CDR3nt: TGTGCCAGCAGCGAGGAGGGTTGGGACTATGGCTACACCTTC

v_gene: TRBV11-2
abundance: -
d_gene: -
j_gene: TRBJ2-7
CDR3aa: CASSLASWGLEQYF
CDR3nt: TGTGCCAGCAGCTTAGCTTCCTGGGGGCTCGAGCAGTACTTC

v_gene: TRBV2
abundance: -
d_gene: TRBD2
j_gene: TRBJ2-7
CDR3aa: CASKAGLAGAYEQYF
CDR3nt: TGTGCCAGCAAAGCGGGACTAGCGGGGGCCTACGAGCAGTACTTC

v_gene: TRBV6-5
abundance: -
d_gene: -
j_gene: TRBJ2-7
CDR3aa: CATQLTSSYEQYF
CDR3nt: TGTGCCACCCAACTCACTTCATCCTACGAGCAGTACTTC

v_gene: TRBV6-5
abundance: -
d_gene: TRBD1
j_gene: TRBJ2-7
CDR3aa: CASRLPDRALGEQYF
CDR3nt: TGTGCCAGCAGATTGCCTGACAGGGCCCTTGGCGAGCAGTACTTC

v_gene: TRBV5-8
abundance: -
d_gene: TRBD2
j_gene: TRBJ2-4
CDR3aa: CASSLYSGGFTMDIQYF
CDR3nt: TGTGCCAGCAGCTTGTATAGCGGGGGTTTCACGATGGACATTCAGTACTTC

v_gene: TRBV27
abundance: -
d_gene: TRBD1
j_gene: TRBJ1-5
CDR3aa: CASSSGTGNQPQHF
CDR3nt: TGTGCCAGCAGTTCCGGGACAGGCAATCAGCCCCAGCATTTT

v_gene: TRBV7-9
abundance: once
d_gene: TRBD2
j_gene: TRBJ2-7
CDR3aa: CASSPTSGRAQEQYF
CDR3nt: TGTGCCAGCAGCCCCACTAGCGGGAGGGCCCAGGAGCAGTACTTC

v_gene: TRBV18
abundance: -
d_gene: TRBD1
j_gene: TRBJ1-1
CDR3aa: CASSRRQGLPRGTEAFF
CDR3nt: TGTGCCAGCTCCCGCCGACAGGGCTTACCTAGGGGCACTGAAGCTTTCTTT

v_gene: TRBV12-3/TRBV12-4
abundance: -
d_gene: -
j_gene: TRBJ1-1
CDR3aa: CASSFLRNTEAFF
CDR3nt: TGTGCCAGCAGTTTCCTAAGGAACACTGAAGCTTTCTTT

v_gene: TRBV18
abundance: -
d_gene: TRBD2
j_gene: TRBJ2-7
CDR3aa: CASSPQLHLAGVGYEQYF
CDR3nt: TGTGCCAGCTCACCGCAACTCCATTTAGCGGGGGTGGGTTACGAGCAGTACTTC

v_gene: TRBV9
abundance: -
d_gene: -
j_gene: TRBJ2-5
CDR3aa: CASSVVPQETQYF
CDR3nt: TGTGCCAGCAGCGTAGTTCCCCAGGAAACCCAGTACTTC

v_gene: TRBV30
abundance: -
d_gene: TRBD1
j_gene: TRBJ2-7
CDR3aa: CAWGQGYEQYF
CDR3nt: TGTGCCTGGGGACAGGGATACGAGCAGTACTTC

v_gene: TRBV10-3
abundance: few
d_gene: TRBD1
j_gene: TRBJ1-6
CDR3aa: CAINEQGRNSPLHF
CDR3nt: TGTGCCATCAATGAACAGGGGCGCAATTCACCCCTCCACTTT

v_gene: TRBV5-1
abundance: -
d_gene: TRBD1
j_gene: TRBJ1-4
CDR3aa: CASSLEGGWVEKLFF
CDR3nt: TGCGCCAGCAGCTTGGAAGGGGGCTGGGTTGAAAAACTGTTTTTT

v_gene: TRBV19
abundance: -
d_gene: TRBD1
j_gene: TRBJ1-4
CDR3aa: CASSARDREDTNEKLFF
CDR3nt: TGTGCCAGTAGCGCAAGGGACAGGGAGGACACTAATGAAAAACTGTTTTTT

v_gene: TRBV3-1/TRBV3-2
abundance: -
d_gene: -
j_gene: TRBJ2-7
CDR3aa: CASSHGSSSLEQYF
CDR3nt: TGTGCCAGCAGCCATGGGTCTAGCAGCCTCGAGCAGTACTTC

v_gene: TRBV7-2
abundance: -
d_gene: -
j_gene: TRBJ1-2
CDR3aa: CASSRPGQANYGYTF
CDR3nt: TGTGCCAGCAGCCGGCCGGGACAAGCCAACTATGGCTACACCTTC

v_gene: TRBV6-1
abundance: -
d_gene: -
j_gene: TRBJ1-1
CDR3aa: CASSEGPRADTEAFF
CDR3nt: TGTGCCAGCAGTGAAGGACCGAGAGCGGACACTGAAGCTTTCTTT

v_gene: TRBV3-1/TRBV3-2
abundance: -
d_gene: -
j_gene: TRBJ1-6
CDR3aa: CASSPHSGNSPLHF
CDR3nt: TGTGCCAGCAGCCCGCACTCCGGGAATTCACCCCTCCACTTT

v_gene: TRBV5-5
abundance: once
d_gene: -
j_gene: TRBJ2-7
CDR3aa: CASSLEAGISEQYF
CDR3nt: TGTGCCAGCAGCTTGGAGGCAGGGATCTCCGAGCAGTACTTC

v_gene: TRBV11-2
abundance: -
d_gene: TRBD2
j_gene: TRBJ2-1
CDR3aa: CASSLLAGRVYNEQFF
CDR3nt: TGTGCCAGCAGCTTACTAGCGGGAAGGGTCTACAATGAGCAGTTCTTC

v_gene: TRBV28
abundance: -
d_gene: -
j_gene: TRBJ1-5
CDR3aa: CASSPPGHYSNQPQHF
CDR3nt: TGTGCCAGCAGTCCGCCGGGACACTATAGCAATCAGCCCCAGCATTTT

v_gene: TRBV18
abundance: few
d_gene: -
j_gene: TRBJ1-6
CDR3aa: CASSPSRDTLIHF
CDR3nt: TGTGCCAGCTCACCGAGTCGGGACACCTTGATCCACTTT

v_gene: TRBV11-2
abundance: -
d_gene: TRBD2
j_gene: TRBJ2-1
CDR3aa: CASSRTGAGGPYRREQFF
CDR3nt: TGTGCCAGCAGCCGGACGGGAGCGGGAGGCCCCTACCGGCGTGAGCAGTTCTTC

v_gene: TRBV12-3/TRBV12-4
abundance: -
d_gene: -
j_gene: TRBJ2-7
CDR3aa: CASTDPPGYEQYF
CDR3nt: TGTGCCAGCACCGACCCCCCGGGTTACGAGCAGTACTTC

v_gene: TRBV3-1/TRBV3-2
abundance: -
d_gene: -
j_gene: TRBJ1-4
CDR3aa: CASSQGYRFNEKLFF
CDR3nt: TGTGCCAGCAGCCAAGGTTACAGATTTAATGAAAAACTGTTTTTT

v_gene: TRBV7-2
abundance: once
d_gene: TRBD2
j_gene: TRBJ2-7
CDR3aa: CASSLRLAATYEQYF
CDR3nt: TGTGCCAGCAGCTTAAGACTAGCGGCCACCTACGAGCAGTACTTC

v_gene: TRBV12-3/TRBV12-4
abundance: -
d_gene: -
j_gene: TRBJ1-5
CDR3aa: CASSAQSNQPQHF
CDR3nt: TGTGCCAGCAGCGCACAAAGCAATCAGCCCCAGCATTTT

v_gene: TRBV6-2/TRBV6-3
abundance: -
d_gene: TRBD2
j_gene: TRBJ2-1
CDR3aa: CASSRLAGIYSYNEQFF
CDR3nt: TGTGCCAGCAGCCGACTAGCGGGAATCTACTCCTACAATGAGCAGTTCTTC

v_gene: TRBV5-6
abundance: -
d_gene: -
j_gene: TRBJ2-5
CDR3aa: CASSLARQETQYF
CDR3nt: TGTGCCAGCAGCTTGGCCCGCCAAGAGACCCAGTACTTC

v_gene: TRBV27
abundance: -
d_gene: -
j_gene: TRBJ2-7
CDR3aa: CASSLLSGIGSYEQYF
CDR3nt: TGTGCCAGCAGTTTATTGTCAGGGATAGGCTCCTACGAGCAGTACTTC

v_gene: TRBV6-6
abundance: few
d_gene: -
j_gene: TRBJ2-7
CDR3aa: CASSYRDTSYEQYF
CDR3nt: TGTGCCAGCAGTTACCGGGACACTTCCTACGAGCAGTACTTC

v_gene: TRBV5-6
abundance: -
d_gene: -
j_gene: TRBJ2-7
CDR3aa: CASSPQGPRSSYEQYF
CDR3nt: TGTGCCAGCAGCCCTCAGGGTCCTAGGAGCTCCTACGAGCAGTACTTC

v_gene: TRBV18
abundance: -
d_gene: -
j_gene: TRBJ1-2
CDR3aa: CASSPPNRDNYGYTF
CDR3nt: TGTGCCAGCTCACCACCGAACAGGGACAACTATGGCTACACCTTC

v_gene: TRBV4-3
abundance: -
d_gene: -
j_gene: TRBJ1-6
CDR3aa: CASRNGQFNSPLHF
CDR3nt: TGCGCCAGCCGCAATGGACAGTTTAATTCACCCCTCCACTTT

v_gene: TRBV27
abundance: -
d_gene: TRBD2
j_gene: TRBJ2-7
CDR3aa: CASSKRGGSSGGSSYEQYF
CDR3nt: TGTGCCAGCAGCAAAAGGGGGGGCTCTAGCGGGGGAAGTTCCTACGAGCAGTACTTC

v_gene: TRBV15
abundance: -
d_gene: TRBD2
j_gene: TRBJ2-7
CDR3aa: CATSIPLAGVGEQYF
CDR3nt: TGTGCCACCAGCATTCCACTAGCGGGAGTCGGAGAGCAGTACTTC

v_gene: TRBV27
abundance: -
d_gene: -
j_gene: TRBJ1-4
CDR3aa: CASSLVVEPGQSATNEKLFF
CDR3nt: TGTGCCAGCAGTTTAGTCGTCGAGCCTGGACAGTCTGCAACTAATGAAAAACTGTTTTTT

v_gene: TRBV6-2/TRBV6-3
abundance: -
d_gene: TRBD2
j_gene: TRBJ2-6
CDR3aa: CASSSILAGGVSGANVLTF
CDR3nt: TGTGCCAGCAGTTCTATACTAGCGGGGGGCGTCTCTGGGGCCAACGTCCTGACTTTC

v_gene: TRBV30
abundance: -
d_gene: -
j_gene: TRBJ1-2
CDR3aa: CAWRSGIAYTF
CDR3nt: TGTGCCTGGAGATCAGGGATTGCCTACACCTTC

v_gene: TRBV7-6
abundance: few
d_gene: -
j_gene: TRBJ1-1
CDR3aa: CASSPNPGQNTEAFF
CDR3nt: TGTGCCAGCAGCCCTAACCCCGGACAGAACACTGAAGCTTTCTTT

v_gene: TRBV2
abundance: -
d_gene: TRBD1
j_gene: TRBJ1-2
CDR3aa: CATFRGHDYGYTF
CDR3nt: TGTGCCACTTTCAGGGGGCATGACTATGGCTACACCTTC

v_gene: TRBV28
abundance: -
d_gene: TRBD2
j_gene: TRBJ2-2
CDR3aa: CASTANDGRSGELFF
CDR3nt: TGTGCCAGCACCGCGAATGACGGGAGGTCCGGGGAGCTGTTTTTT